Presented here are 32 T cell receptor beta chains from one specimen sequenced in a study of spatial heterogeneity in lung cancer (dated by TCRdb to about 2019). Overall results and qualifications from the work: A correlation was observed between the number of expanded intratumoral alpha and beta TCRs and the tumor nonsynonymous mutation count.

The library was built by means of 5' RACE. TCRdb records NextSeq 500 as the sequencer. TCRdb trimmed the raw reads at Q25, called clones with MiXCR and kept productive beta chains. Each entry is one CDR3 protein sequence, shown with its most common DNA and genes. In all, the sample holds some 10,000 distinct CDR3 sequences, and under 6.5% of those were seen once. The top ten constitute around 12% of the sample. For these TCRs, the target antigens are not known. This sample's time point label indicates: sample taken at primary tumor resection. The specimen was lung tumor tissue, collected at surgery. Source of these receptors: a male donor with early-stage non-small cell lung cancer.

This clonotype was found many times. This beta chain is a stray sequence in a library constructed for alpha chains; its clone size is not meaningful. V usage is TRBV28 and J usage is TRBJ2-7; 9 bases are a match to TRBD1. Germline V gene sequence: CDR1 MDHEN, CDR2 SYDVKM. V gave up 6 bases and J gave up 9 bases; unmatched junction bases: 15. The CDR3 is made up of 15 amino acids. The CDR3 loop reads CASRVKQGAVVGQYF. The CDR3 DNA is TGTGCCAGCAGAGTGAAACAGGGGGCGGTTGTAGGGCAGTACTTC.

By share, this clonotype counts as medium-sized. This beta chain appears as a stray read in a library generated for alpha chains; its size is not informative. This sequence joins TRBV20-1 and TRBJ1-4; D is perhaps TRBD1 (6 bases). The V end was cut by 3 bases, the J end by 0 bases, with 11 bases between. Germline V lookup: CDR1 DFQATT, CDR2 SNEGSKA (reference sequence). This CDR3 comprises 15 residues. The DNA for the CDR3 is TGCAGTGCTAGGGACAGCGACTCAACTAATGAAAAACTGTTTTTT. Translated: CSARDSDSTNEKLFF.

This clonotype was seen many times. This beta chain slipped into a library made for alpha chains as a stray read, so its size is not meaningful. The chain is built from TRBV2 and TRBJ1-3; D is unclear. The CDR3 is 14 residues long. CDR1 SNHLY and CDR2 FYNNEI come from the germline V gene. V was trimmed by 7 bases and J by 0 bases, leaving 10 bases between them. The CDR3 spells CASKRDFSGNTIYF. In DNA, the CDR3 is TGTGCCAGCAAAAGGGATTTCTCTGGAAACACCATATATTTT.

The table lists this clonotype with many counts. Within a library made for alpha chains, this beta chain is off target, and its count is uninformative. V gene TRBV7-4 combines with J gene TRBJ1-4; D ambiguous. The germline V gene encodes CDR1 SGHVT and CDR2 SQSDAQ. Trimming removed 3 bases from V and 7 bases from J, with 18 bases in between. The CDR3 runs 16 residues. The DNA for the CDR3 is TGTGCCAGCAGCTTTGGTCTCTCGGGGTCTTGTGAAAAACTGTTTTTT. Protein product: CASSFGLSGSCEKLFF.

This clonotype was detected ten times or more. This beta chain is an off-target read within a library intended for alpha chains, so its frequency means little. The chain employs TRBV20-1 and TRBJ2-5; TRBD1 aligns across 8 bases. The CDR3 covers 14 residues. CDR1 and CDR2 from the germline V gene are DFQATT and SNEGSKA (reference sequence). Losses at the gene ends were 0 bases for V and 4 bases for J; bases not matched to a gene: 4. As DNA, the CDR3 is TGCAGTGCTAGAGATAGCAGGGGGCGAGAGACCCAGTACTTC. Residues: CSARDSRGRETQYF.

Judged by abundance, this clonotype is medium-sized. This beta chain turned up in a library designed for alpha chains; as an off-target read, its abundance says little. This chain joins TRBV2 and TRBJ2-7; 8 bases are a match to TRBD1. The CDR3 runs 15 residues. The V segment lost 6 bases and the J segment 7 bases; nucleotides outside the gene matches: 14. Germline V gene lookup returns CDR1 SNHLY and CDR2 FYNNEI. The CDR3 DNA reads TGTGCCAGCAGAGTGGGAACCGGGACAGGTGGTGAGCAGTACTTC. Its translation is CASRVGTGTGGEQYF.

This clonotype has at least ten counts. This beta chain is off target for a library built for alpha chains, so its abundance means little. The CDR3 nucleotides are TGTGCCAGCAGCTTCCTGGGACTCCAAGAGACCCAGTACTTC. Translated, it gives CASSFLGLQETQYF. V is TRBV7-9 and J is TRBJ2-5, with a possible D match to TRBD2 (6 bases). With 3 bases removed from V and 1 base from J, the gap between germline ends came to 9 bases. Germline loops: CDR1 SEHNR, CDR2 FQNEAQ (reference sequence). The CDR3 runs 14 residues.

On this clonotype: Within a library made for alpha chains, this beta chain is off target, and its count is uninformative. J is TRBJ2-7 and V is TRBV5-4, with D perhaps matching TRBD1 (6 bases). CDR3 length equals 14 residues. Germline V gives CDR1 SGHNT, CDR2 YYREEE (reference sequence). The V end was cut by 2 bases, the J end by 8 bases, with 17 bases between. CDR3 DNA sequence: TGTGCCAGCAGCTTTGGGGGCACAAACCCCCAGCAGTACTTC. This encodes CASSFGGTNPQQYF.

Ten or more counts support this clonotype. This beta chain is a stray read from a library made for alpha chains; its abundance is not meaningful. V is TRBV19 and J is TRBJ2-6, with D unresolved. The CDR3 runs to 14 residues. CDR1 and CDR2 from the germline V gene are LNHDA and SQIVND (reference sequence). The V and J ends lost 3 bases and 4 bases respectively, with 7 bases between them. The CDR3 coding sequence is TGTGCCAGTAGTATGGTCTGGGGGGCCAACGTCCTGACTTTC. It translates to CASSMVWGANVLTF.

This clonotype was detected many times. For a library built for alpha chains, this beta chain is a stray read; little rests on its size. The chain recombines TRBV28 with TRBJ2-7, with 8 bases matching TRBD1. CDR3 size: 16 residues. V shed 5 bases, J shed 5 bases, and the junction held 14 bases outside the gene matches. Per germline, CDR1 MDHEN and CDR2 SYDVKM. CDR3 sequence reads: CASSPPPGQGRNEQYF. The CDR3 bases are TGTGCCAGCAGTCCCCCCCCCGGACAGGGACGGAACGAGCAGTACTTC.

This clonotype was recorded at least ten times. Because this beta chain is a stray read in a library intended to capture alpha chains, its abundance should not be given much weight. This rearrangement joins TRBV5-4 to TRBJ2-3; the match to TRBD2 covers 11 bases. J lost 5 bases, V lost 0 bases, and 8 bases had no gene match. CDR1 and CDR2 (germline): SGHNT, YYREEE (reference sequence). This CDR3 region has 17 residues. CDR3: CASSLVWLAGGGDTQYF. CDR3 nucleotides: TGTGCCAGCAGCTTGGTTTGGCTAGCGGGAGGTGGAGATACGCAGTATTTT.

Ten or more counts support this clonotype. A library made for alpha chains picked up this beta chain off target, so its size means little. The V call is TRBV28, the J call TRBJ1-5; D may be TRBD1 (6 bases). This CDR3 comprises 14 residues. Trimming removed 3 bases at V and 6 bases at J, with 12 bases between. Per the germline V gene, CDR1 is MDHEN and CDR2 is SYDVKM. Here the CDR3 DNA reads TGTGCCAGCAGTTTCCCAGGGGCCGGTCAGCCCCAGCATTTT. Translation gives CASSFPGAGQPQHF.

A few counts support this clonotype. Since the library was made to target alpha chains, this beta chain is a stray read and its abundance is not meaningful. This chain connects TRBV3-1 to TRBJ1-5, with D perhaps matching TRBD1 (5 bases). V dropped 3 bases and J dropped 3 bases, with 15 bases sitting between them. The CDR3 totals 16 residues. Germline CDR1 and CDR2: LGHDT and YNNKEL (reference sequence). CDR3 sequence: CASSHGPGKDNQPQHF. The DNA of the CDR3 is TGTGCCAGCAGCCATGGCCCAGGGAAAGACAATCAGCCCCAGCATTTT. Filled out from reference TRBV3-1 and TRBJ1-5, the complete variable domain reads DTAVSQTPKYLVTQMGNDKSIKCEQNLGHDTMYWYKQDSKKFLKIMFSYNNKELIINETVPNRFSPKSPDKAHLNLHINSLELGDSAVYFCASSHGPGKDNQPQHFGDGTRLSIL.

This clonotype was counted ten times or more. Since it is a stray read in a library aimed at alpha chains, this beta chain has a size that is not meaningful. The gene calls are TRBV6-6 and TRBJ2-3; TRBD1 might be the D (6 bases). Deletions cut 5 bases from V and 2 bases from J, with 14 bases between. Germline CDR1 MNHNY, CDR2 SVGAGI (reference sequence). The CDR3 contains 15 residues. The CDR3 spells CASSNQGKNTDTQYF. The CDR3 DNA follows: TGTGCCAGCAGTAACCAGGGGAAAAACACAGATACGCAGTATTTT.

In its sample, this clonotype was seen many times. The library was prepared for alpha chains; this beta chain is a stray read, so its frequency means little. The J gene is TRBJ1-2, the V gene TRBV6-1, with 8 nucleotides matching TRBD1. CDR1 MNHNS and CDR2 SASEGT come from the germline V gene. The CDR3 totals 14 residues. V gave up 4 bases and J gave up 7 bases; unmatched junction bases: 8. The CDR3 spells CASSGTGRIGGYTF. CDR3 DNA: TGTGCCAGCAGTGGGACAGGGAGAATTGGTGGCTACACCTTC.

This clonotype came up many times. This beta chain is a stray sequence in a library constructed for alpha chains; its clone size is not meaningful. This rearrangement joins TRBV28 to TRBJ1-2, with 7 bases that match TRBD1. J lost 10 bases, V lost 10 bases, and 9 bases had no gene match. The CDR3 runs 11 residues. CDR1 and CDR2 from the germline V gene are MDHEN and SYDVKM. CDR3 loop: CATRTGLDYTF. DNA for the CDR3: TGTGCCACCCGGACAGGATTGGACTACACCTTC.

Ten or more counts support this clonotype. This beta chain came through as a stray read in a library set up for alpha chains, and its size says little. The genes are TRBV28 and TRBJ2-7; 11 bases are shared with TRBD1. CDR1 and CDR2 (germline): MDHEN, SYDVKM. CDR3 length equals 15 residues. The junction had 3 bases not matched to a gene; V was cut back by 2 bases and J by 3 bases. In nucleotides, the CDR3 is TGTGCCAGCAGTTTACCCGGGACAGGGGGCTACGAGCAGTACTTC. Translating gives CASSLPGTGGYEQYF. Combining the CDR3 with reference TRBV28 and TRBJ2-7 gives the whole variable domain DVKVTQSSRYLVKRTGEKVFLECVQDMDHENMFWYRQDPGLGLRLIYFSYDVKMKEKGDIPEGYSVSREKKERFSLILESASTNQTSMYLCASSLPGTGGYEQYFGPGTRLTVT.

For this clonotype: Since it is a stray read in a library aimed at alpha chains, this beta chain has a size that is not meaningful. V is TRBV3-1 and J is TRBJ1-6; D may be TRBD1 (5 bases). The CDR3 consists of 17 residues. Deletions cut 0 bases from V and 0 bases from J, with 9 bases between. CDR1 is LGHDT, CDR2 YNNKEL, per germline (reference sequence). The CDR3 region has the DNA TGTGCCAGCAGCCAAGAAGGACAAATCTCCTATAATTCACCCCTCCACTTT. Translating gives CASSQEGQISYNSPLHF.

This clonotype was observed at least ten times. Because this beta chain is a stray read in a library intended to capture alpha chains, its abundance should not be given much weight. The rearrangement joins TRBV20-1 to TRBJ2-1, with D possibly being TRBD1 (7 bases). CDR3 size: 16 residues. Germline CDR1 DFQATT, CDR2 SNEGSKA (reference sequence). The V end lost 6 bases, the J end lost 8 bases, and 26 bases lay between the germline ends. DNA of the CDR3: TGCAGTGCCGGAGCGGTGCGGGACAGTGGATTCGATGAGCAGTTCTTC. It is translated as CSAGAVRDSGFDEQFF.

This clonotype is medium-sized in the sample. This beta chain is an off-target read within a library intended for alpha chains, so its frequency means little. This chain joins TRBV5-5 and TRBJ2-1; no definite D call. The V gene's germline CDR1 is SGHKS and CDR2 YYEKEE (reference sequence). Trimming removed 1 base from V and 7 bases from J, with 6 bases in between. The CDR3 loop spans 12 amino acids. CDR3: CASSLTRNEQFF. The CDR3 coding sequence is TGTGCCAGCAGCTTGACTCGTAATGAGCAGTTCTTC.

This clonotype was seen many times. Being off target in a library aimed at alpha chains, this beta chain has a size of little meaning. The chain uses TRBV2 and TRBJ1-1; D remains ambiguous. V was pared by 5 bases and J by 3 bases, with 10 bases between. This CDR3 contains 13 residues. The germline V gene has CDR1 SNHLY and CDR2 FYNNEI. The CDR3 spells CASSLDGYTEAFF. CDR3 in DNA: TGTGCCAGCAGTCTCGACGGTTACACTGAAGCTTTCTTT.

This clonotype has a count of ten or more. The size of this beta chain means little, since it is a stray read in a library made for alpha chains. The genes are TRBV9 and TRBJ2-7; D gene unclear. The V end lost 0 bases, the J end lost 2 bases, and 9 bases lay between the germline ends. The CDR3 has 14 residues. The germline gives CDR1 SGDLS, CDR2 YYNGEE. The CDR3, as DNA: TGTGCCAGCAGCGTAGCACCAGGAACCTACGAGCAGTACTTC. It translates to CASSVAPGTYEQYF.

This clonotype was detected many times. This beta chain lies outside the target of a library built for alpha chains; its clone size means little. The chain uses TRBV7-2 and TRBJ1-6, with 7 bases fitting TRBD1. Germline CDR1 reads SGHTA; CDR2 reads FQGNSA. There are 13 residues in the CDR3. With V trimmed by 6 bases and J by 10 bases, 6 bases remained unmatched. The CDR3 bases are TGTGCCAGCAGTAGGACGGACAGGTCACCCCTCCACTTT. Translated, it gives CASSRTDRSPLHF.

This clonotype has at least ten counts. This beta chain is an off-target read within a library intended for alpha chains, so its frequency means little. The chain links TRBV20-1 to TRBJ2-3; 14 bases match TRBD2. The CDR3 has 16 residues. Per the germline V gene, CDR1 is DFQATT and CDR2 is SNEGSKA (reference sequence). V was pared by 6 bases and J by 4 bases, with 9 bases of the junction left unmatched. The CDR3 sequence: CSATRTSGGKADTQYF. The CDR3 DNA reads as TGCAGTGCCACTCGGACTAGCGGGGGGAAGGCAGATACGCAGTATTTT.

At least ten counts were recorded for this clonotype. The library was designed around alpha chains, so this beta chain is a stray read whose abundance carries little weight. V is TRBV7-9 and J is TRBJ1-6; D gene unclear. V dropped 5 bases and J dropped 10 bases, with 12 bases sitting between them. CDR1 and CDR2 (germline): SEHNR, FQNEAQ (reference sequence). The CDR3 sequence is 13 residues long. CDR3 bases: TGTGCCAGCAGCCAGGACTGGGGATCACCCCTCCACTTT. Translation: CASSQDWGSPLHF. The full variable domain, with the rest looked up from reference TRBV7-9 and TRBJ1-6, is DTGVSQNPRHKITKRGQNVTFRCDPISEHNRLYWYRQTLGQGPEFLTYFQNEAQLEKSRLLSDRFSAERPKGSFSTLEIQRTEQGDSAMYLCASSQDWGSPLHFGNGTRLTVT.

This clonotype was found many times. For a library built for alpha chains, this beta chain is a stray read; little rests on its size. V usage is TRBV19 and J usage is TRBJ2-5, with 16 nucleotides matching TRBD2. CDR1 is LNHDA, CDR2 SQIVND, per germline (reference sequence). This CDR3 spans 17 amino acids. V gave up 3 bases and J gave up 4 bases; unmatched junction bases: 5. This CDR3 reads CASSMVGLAGGRETQYF. The DNA of the CDR3 is TGTGCCAGTAGTATGGTGGGACTAGCGGGGGGGCGAGAGACCCAGTACTTC.

A note on this clonotype: This beta chain represents an off-target read in a library built for alpha chains; its size is of limited meaning. The V call is TRBV28, the J call TRBJ2-5; D tentatively fits TRBD1 or TRBD2 (6 bases each). The CDR3 spans 14 residues. Trimming left V 5 bases short and J 2 bases short, with 12 bases between. Germline V gives CDR1 MDHEN, CDR2 SYDVKM. The CDR3 here is CASSPGAVQETQYF. The CDR3 coding sequence is TGTGCCAGCAGTCCGGGGGCAGTACAAGAGACCCAGTACTTC.

This clonotype showed up many times. Being off target in a library aimed at alpha chains, this beta chain has a size of little meaning. This rearrangement joins TRBV5-1 to TRBJ1-1; possible D gene TRBD1, 6 bases. The germline V gene encodes CDR1 SGHRS and CDR2 YFSETQ. CDR3 length: 13 amino acids. Trimming took 4 bases from V and 4 from J, leaving 11 bases between them. CDR3 bases: TGCGCCAGCAGCATGACAGGATCCACTGAAGCTTTCTTT. Residues: CASSMTGSTEAFF.

This clonotype was recorded at least ten times. A library made for alpha chains picked up this beta chain off target, so its size means little. The V call is TRBV6-5, the J call TRBJ2-3; 9 bases are shared with TRBD1. V trimming: 5 bases; J trimming: 5 bases; junction bases outside the gene matches: 11. Per germline, CDR1 MNHEY and CDR2 SVGAGI. The CDR3 totals 16 residues. The CDR3 bases are TGTGCCAGCAGTGGGGTGGGGACAGGGTATCTAGATACGCAGTATTTT. It codes for CASSGVGTGYLDTQYF.

This clonotype was seen ten or more times. A library made for alpha chains picked up this beta chain off target, so its size means little. The rearrangement links TRBV12-3 or TRBV12-4 to TRBJ2-2, with 7 bases matching TRBD1. Trimming cost V 6 bases and J 6 bases; bases outside gene matches: 10. This CDR3 contains 15 residues. CDR3 sequence reads: CASSLIGQAPGELFF. In DNA form, the CDR3 reads TGTGCCAGCAGCCTCATCGGACAGGCGCCCGGGGAGCTGTTTTTT.

This clonotype was seen more than once but under ten times. Found in a library prepared for alpha chains, this beta chain is an off-target read, and its abundance has little meaning. V usage is TRBV24-1 and J usage is TRBJ2-2, with D tentatively TRBD2 (5 bases). The germline V gene encodes CDR1 KGHDR and CDR2 SFDVKD. V shed 2 bases and J shed 2 bases, with 5 bases lying between them. This CDR3 comprises 14 residues. The DNA of the CDR3 is TGTGCCACCAGTGATTCGGGAAACACCGGGGAGCTGTTTTTT. It is translated as CATSDSGNTGELFF.

In this sample, this clonotype is large (0.1 to 1%). A library made for alpha chains picked up this beta chain off target, so its size means little. CDR3 sequence (DNA): TGCAGTGCTAGAGCAGGTGGTCCCGATAATGAAAAACTGTTTTTT. Amino acids: CSARAGGPDNEKLFF. The J gene is TRBJ1-4, the V gene TRBV20-1; the D is unclear. Trimming cost V 1 base and J 4 bases, with 13 bases left between them. The CDR3 totals 15 residues. The V gene's germline CDR1 is DFQATT and CDR2 SNEGSKA (reference sequence).